These 20 T cell receptor beta chains were all obtained from the same sample, sequenced in a study of blood T cells in healthy people across ages. A sample-barcoded 5' primer and a J-beta primer mix were used in a second PCR of roughly 7 to 11 cycles. TCRdb fed the 5' RACE reads into MiXCR, producing one record per CDR3 protein. Here the sample spans about 1.7 million distinct CDR3 sequences, 28% being singletons. Sequencing input: blood. The source is a woman aged 30 to 39 in good health.

The table lists this clonotype with a few counts. The gene calls are TRBV20-1 and TRBJ2-7, with TRBD1 identical over 9 bases. Germline CDR1 is DFQATT and CDR2 is SNEGSKA (reference sequence). The trim removed 6 bases at V and 0 bases at J, leaving 9 bases unmatched. This CDR3 is 15 amino acids long. CDR3 nucleotides: TGCAGTGCCCGGACAGGGGTCACTAGCTCCTACGAGCAGTACTTC. Translated, it gives CSARTGVTSSYEQYF.

Remarks on this clonotype: A read error may be the cause here, since a much bigger clone is one base away. The chain has TRBV9 and TRBJ2-7; D is perhaps TRBD1 or TRBD2 (5 bases each). The CDR3 loop spans 13 amino acids. Germline V lookup: CDR1 SGDLS, CDR2 YYNGEE. The CDR3 sequence: CASSVGDGYERYF. The CDR3, as DNA: TGTGCCAGCAGCGTTGGGGACGGCTACGAGCGGTACTTC. Using reference TRBV9 and TRBJ2-7 for the parts outside the CDR3, the full variable domain is DSGVTQTPKHLITATGQRVTLRCSPRSGDLSVYWYQQSLDQGLQFLIQYYNGEERAKGNILERFSAQQFPDLHSELNLSSLELGDSALYFCASSVGDGYERYFGPGTRLTVT.

In its sample, this clonotype was seen a few times. This rearrangement joins TRBV7-9 to TRBJ1-4; 7 bases are a match to TRBD1. Looked up from germline, CDR1 is SEHNR and CDR2 is FQNEAQ (reference sequence). The CDR3 is made up of 15 amino acids. J was trimmed by 5 bases and V by 1 base; bases with no gene match: 4. Here the CDR3 reads CASSLEGTVNEKLFF. The CDR3 DNA is TGTGCCAGCAGCTTAGAGGGGACAGTAAATGAAAAACTGTTTTTT.

This clonotype was found a few times. This sequence may be a read error, since a much larger clone differs from it by one base. The chain uses TRBV5-1 and TRBJ2-1, with 9 bases matching TRBD1. The J call is in doubt because the DNA end fits TRBJ2-7 better. This CDR3 is 15 amino acids long. Germline assignment: CDR1 SGHRS and CDR2 YFSETQ. CDR3 sequence (DNA): TGCGCCAGCAGCTTAGGACAGGGGCCCTACAATGAGCAGTACTTC. This gives the protein CASSLGQGPYNEQYF.

The chain joins TRBV30 to TRBJ2-7, with D hard to call. CDR1 and CDR2 (germline): GTSNPN, SVGIG (reference sequence). The CDR3 sequence is 12 residues long. Trimming cost V 0 bases and J 3 bases, with 6 bases left between them. The CDR3, as DNA: TGTGCCTGGAGTGTACAGATCTACGAGCAGTACTTC. Translated, it gives CAWSVQIYEQYF.

This clonotype was seen more than once but under ten times. This chain uses TRBV6-6 with TRBJ1-6; 11 positions agree with TRBD1. CDR1 MNHNY and CDR2 SVGAGI come from the germline V gene (reference sequence). The V segment lost 6 bases and the J segment 6 bases; nucleotides outside the gene matches: 7. This CDR3 contains 16 residues. CDR3 sequence reads: CASSQGQGGTNSPLHF. The CDR3 region has the DNA TGTGCCAGCAGCCAGGGACAGGGGGGGACTAATTCACCCCTCCACTTT.

This clonotype was counted between two and nine times. V usage is TRBV10-1 and J usage is TRBJ2-7, with D perhaps TRBD2 (6 bases). The CDR3 sequence is 14 residues long. The germline gives CDR1 WNHNN, CDR2 SYGVQD (reference sequence). V lost 6 bases and J lost 4, with 16 bases in between. The CDR3 loop reads CASSREWGPYEQYF. The CDR3 nucleotides read TGCGCCAGCAGCCGGGAGTGGGGACCGTACGAGCAGTACTTC.

The chain is built from TRBV30 and TRBJ1-6, with D tentatively TRBD1 (5 bases). The germline gives CDR1 GTSNPN, CDR2 SVGIG (reference sequence). The length of the CDR3 is 14 residues. Trimming removed 7 bases from V and 7 bases from J, with 17 bases in between. CDR3 amino acids: CAYNKGPMNSPLHF. CDR3 bases: TGTGCCTACAACAAGGGACCGATGAATTCACCCCTCCACTTT.

Remarks on this clonotype: With a much larger clone just one base away, this may be a read error. The chain uses TRBV6-5 and TRBJ1-2; D ambiguous. V was shortened by 0 bases and J by 4 bases, with 6 bases between the two germline ends. Looked up from germline, CDR1 is MNHEY and CDR2 is SVGAGI. The length of the CDR3 is 13 residues. This CDR3 reads CASSYSKSYGYTF. The CDR3 coding sequence is TGTGCCAGCAGTTACTCGAAGAGCTATGGCTACACCTTC.

This sequence joins TRBV9 and TRBJ2-1, with 7 positions matching TRBD1. The CDR3 extends over 14 amino acids. Germline CDR1 and CDR2: SGDLS and YYNGEE. Germline trimming cut 2 bases from V and 10 bases from J; bases unmatched to any gene: 9. The CDR3 DNA sequence: TGTGCCAGCAGCGTTGCCGGGACAGACCGCGAGCAGTTCTTC. This translates into CASSVAGTDREQFF.

This clonotype occurred many times. The V gene is TRBV9, the J gene TRBJ1-2, with 8 positions matching TRBD1. Per germline, CDR1 SGDLS and CDR2 YYNGEE. The J segment lost 4 bases and the V segment lost 3 bases, leaving 8 bases of the junction unmatched. The length of the CDR3 is 15 residues. The CDR3 region is CASSATTGDRYGYTF. The CDR3 region has the DNA TGTGCCAGCAGCGCTACGACAGGGGACCGCTATGGCTACACCTTC.

This clonotype has a handful of counts. V is TRBV29-1 and J is TRBJ2-5, with D maybe TRBD2 (5 bases). The CDR3 is 12 residues long. Germline V gene data show CDR1 as SQVTM and CDR2 as ANQGSEA. The V end lost 4 bases, the J end lost 5 bases, and 11 bases lay between the germline ends. In DNA, the CDR3 is TGCAGCGTTGTGAGGGCGGAGGAGACCCAGTACTTC. It translates to CSVVRAEETQYF.

This rearrangement joins TRBV6-6 to TRBJ2-1; perhaps TRBD2 as D (5 bases). CDR1 is MNHNY and CDR2 is SVGAGI in the germline V gene (reference sequence). This CDR3 region has 13 residues. V was trimmed by 6 bases and J by 13 bases, leaving 19 bases between them. The DNA for the CDR3 is TGTGCCAGCAGCCGACTCGGGTCGGGAATACAGTTCTTC. It translates to CASSRLGSGIQFF.

This clonotype was seen a handful of times. The rearrangement uses TRBV20-1 and TRBJ1-5; TRBD1 might be the D (5 bases). V was shortened by 5 bases and J by 3 bases, with 17 bases between the two germline ends. Per germline, CDR1 DFQATT and CDR2 SNEGSKA (reference sequence). The length of the CDR3 is 15 residues. The CDR3 bases are TGCAGTGCTTGGGGGGAGGACGGCTACAATCAGCCCCAGCATTTT. Translation gives CSAWGEDGYNQPQHF.

This clonotype has only a few counts. This sequence joins TRBV12-3 or TRBV12-4 and TRBJ2-3, with D possibly TRBD2 on 6 matching bases. CDR3 length equals 15 residues. Trimming took 5 bases from V and 5 from J, leaving 17 bases between them. The CDR3 spells CASSALGGYQDTQYF. CDR3 nucleotide sequence: TGTGCCAGCAGTGCCCTTGGGGGGTACCAAGATACGCAGTATTTT.

Regarding this clonotype: Given a much more abundant clone one base away, this may be a read error. The chain has TRBV5-6 and TRBJ1-6; TRBD1 might be the D (6 bases). The CDR3 sequence is 14 residues long. From germline, CDR1 is SGHDT and CDR2 YYEEEE. The CDR3 region is CASSLEQGNSPPHF. The CDR3 DNA reads TGTGCCAGCAGCTTGGAACAGGGTAATTCACCCCCCCACTTT.

The chain recombines TRBV7-2 with TRBJ1-6; D may be TRBD1 (6 bases). Per germline, CDR1 SGHTA and CDR2 FQGNSA. This CDR3 has 16 amino acids. The V end was cut by 10 bases, the J end by 4 bases, with 20 bases between. The CDR3 protein is CATMAGALIYNSPLHF. The CDR3 bases are TGTGCCACCATGGCAGGGGCCCTTATATATAATTCACCCCTCCACTTT.

The genes are TRBV5-1 and TRBJ1-1; D is possibly TRBD1 (6 bases). V was trimmed by 0 bases and J by 6 bases, leaving 18 bases between them. From germline, CDR1 is SGHRS and CDR2 YFSETQ. The CDR3 is 16 amino acids. CDR3 sequence: CASSLVGGPSVAEAFF. For the CDR3, the DNA is TGCGCCAGCAGCTTGGTTGGGGGGCCTAGCGTAGCTGAAGCTTTCTTT.

This clonotype was found a few times. V usage is TRBV6-5 and J usage is TRBJ2-1, with 8 positions matching TRBD2. Germline V lookup: CDR1 MNHEY, CDR2 SVGAGI. The CDR3 covers 15 residues. The ends lost 5 bases at V and 7 bases at J; junction bases unmatched: 10. CDR3 in amino acids: CASSTAGGTGNEQFF. For the CDR3, the DNA is TGTGCCAGCAGTACGGCGGGGGGAACGGGGAATGAGCAGTTCTTC.

This clonotype was recorded many times. The junction departs from the called germline gene at one end, perhaps through a read error. This chain uses TRBV12-3 or TRBV12-4 with TRBJ2-1; D call uncertain. The CDR3 is made up of 11 amino acids. Here the CDR3 reads CASSLRNEQFF. In DNA form, the CDR3 reads TGCGCCAGCAGCTTGCGGAATGAGCAGTTCTTC.